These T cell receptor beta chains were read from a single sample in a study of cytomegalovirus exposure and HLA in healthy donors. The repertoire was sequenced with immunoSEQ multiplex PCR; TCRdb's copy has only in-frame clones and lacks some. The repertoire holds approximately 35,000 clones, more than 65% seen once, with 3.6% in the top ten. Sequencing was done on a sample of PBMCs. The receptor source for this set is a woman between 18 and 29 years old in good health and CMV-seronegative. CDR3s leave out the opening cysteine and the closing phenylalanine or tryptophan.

CDR3: ASSPGEFGETQY; V: TRBV18; J: TRBJ2-5
CDR3: ASSSAHEGQPQN; V: TRBV6-5; J: TRBJ1-5
CDR3: ASSPEPSRGHSTDTQY; V: TRBV4-3; J: TRBJ2-3
CDR3: ASSQRGAGYT; V: TRBV7-2; J: TRBJ1-2
CDR3: ASSQDYRTGHQPQH; V: TRBV4-3; J: TRBJ1-5
CDR3: ASSLTDRVLGANVLT; V: TRBV7-8; J: TRBJ2-6
CDR3: ASSQDTTGYYNEQF; V: TRBV4-3; J: TRBJ2-1
CDR3: ASSLAGTDSYEQY; V: TRBV7-2; J: TRBJ2-7
CDR3: ASSWGGGAAGNSPLH; V: TRBV7-2; J: TRBJ1-6
CDR3: ASSLARVNEQF; V: TRBV7-6; J: TRBJ2-1
CDR3: ASTPGTNLF; V: TRBV7-9; J: TRBJ1-1
CDR3: ASSLAGVDEQY; V: TRBV27; J: TRBJ2-7
CDR3: ASSQDKSQGSYGYP; V: TRBV4-3; J: TRBJ1-2
CDR3: ASSTGLVSEQY; V: TRBV5-6; J: TRBJ2-7
CDR3: SVGQGVQYGYT; V: TRBV29-1; J: TRBJ1-2
CDR3: ASSDSQLAAYNEQF; V: TRBV6-4; J: TRBJ2-1
CDR3: ASSLAGTNYVYEQY; V: TRBV7-9; J: TRBJ2-7
CDR3: ASSQDPDNSPLH; V: TRBV4-3; J: TRBJ1-6
CDR3: ASSAGGGREETQY; V: TRBV7-2; J: TRBJ2-5
CDR3: ASSGGTSGGLGELF; V: TRBV5-6; J: TRBJ2-2
CDR3: ASSPRVSSYEQY; V: TRBV27; J: TRBJ2-7
CDR3: ASSLRDRGFTEAF; V: TRBV7-8; J: TRBJ1-1
CDR3: ASSPPSGFSYNEQF; V: TRBV18; J: TRBJ2-1
CDR3: ASSPIPGQGSCNYGYT; V: TRBV21-1; J: TRBJ1-2
CDR3: ASSQVDSGSGANVLP; V: TRBV4-2; J: TRBJ2-6
CDR3: ASSIRSVYGYT; V: TRBV19; J: TRBJ1-2
CDR3: ASTFTGAGTGGEQY; V: TRBV28; J: TRBJ2-7
CDR3: ASSQTSGSLYEQY; V: TRBV4-1; J: TRBJ2-7
CDR3: ASRETSSYNEQF; V: TRBV6-6; J: TRBJ2-1
CDR3: ASSQRLAGGTDTQY; V: TRBV4-1; J: TRBJ2-3
CDR3: AIREGQGPLDTQY; V: TRBV10-3; J: TRBJ2-3
CDR3: ASSSEGQGLYGYT; V: TRBV4-2; J: TRBJ1-2
CDR3: ASSFAGTGYNEQF; V: TRBV7-6; J: TRBJ2-1